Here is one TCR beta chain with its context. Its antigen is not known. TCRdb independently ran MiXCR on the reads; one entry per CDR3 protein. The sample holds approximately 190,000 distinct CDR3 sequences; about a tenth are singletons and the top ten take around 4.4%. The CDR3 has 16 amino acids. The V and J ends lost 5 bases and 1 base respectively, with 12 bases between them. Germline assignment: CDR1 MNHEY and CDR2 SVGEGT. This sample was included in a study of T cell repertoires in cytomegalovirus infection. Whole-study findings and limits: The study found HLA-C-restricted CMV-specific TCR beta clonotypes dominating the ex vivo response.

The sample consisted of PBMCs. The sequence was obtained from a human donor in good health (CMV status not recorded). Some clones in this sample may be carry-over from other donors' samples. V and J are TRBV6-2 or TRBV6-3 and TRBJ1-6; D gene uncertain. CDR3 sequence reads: CASSRRGGSYNSPLHF. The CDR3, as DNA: TGTGCCAGCAGTAGACGAGGAGGATCCTATAATTCACCCCTCCACTTT.